This record concerns one T cell receptor beta chain sequence. The antigen it binds to is not known. An end of the junction does not agree with germline; a read error may underlie this. The treatment or condition label for this specimen denotes: around 19 received Ad26.COV2.S at low or high dose, single or two shots; roughly five received placebo; per-sample allocation not given. Repertoires of vaccine and placebo recipients were sequenced from samples taken on day 63 after the first injection. Cohort 1b enrolled about 25 adults aged 18-55 years at a single site in Boston, USA, between 29 July and 7 August 2020. Ad26.COV2.S was a replication-incompetent adenovirus type 26 vector expressing a prefusion-stabilized SARS-CoV-2 spike protein from the original Wuhan strain. The immunoSEQ Assay was the method used to sequence TCRbeta CDR3 regions. After extraction, genomic DNA underwent amplification by bias-controlled multiplex PCR, followed by high-throughput sequencing. The original pipeline was this. To quantify the absolute abundance of each unique TCRbeta CDR3 region, sequences were collapsed and filtered. T cell fraction was estimated by normalizing TCRbeta template counts to usable DNA, with usable DNA measured through amplification of reference genes found in all nucleated cells. Repertoire TCRs were annotated as SARS-CoV-2-specific by exact matching of V gene, CDR3 amino acid sequence and J gene to a known reactive TCR set. The reference SARS-CoV-2 TCR set was derived from MIRA and filtered for enrichment in COVID-19-positive ImmuneCODE repertoires, a step that removed public or cross-reactive TCRs. Drawing on the MIRA antigens, annotated TCRs were analysed further at the level of specific ORF or position within ORF. Breadth was defined as annotated unique rearrangements over total unique productive rearrangements; depth was the summed frequency of those rearrangements. Group comparisons of TCR breadth used two-sided Wilcoxon rank-sum tests. Drawn from immuneACCESS, this table holds only the in-frame rearrangements with V and J called that TCRdb kept. Clones are partly lost; checked studies trace under half to an unresolved V gene and leave the rest unexplained. V, J and clone size derive from that table, while D and trimming were established from the DNA sequence. In this sample the table shows hundreds of thousands of clones, roughly 90% of which occur a single time. The top ten clones comprise approximately 1.5% of the sample.

This sample is drawn from a study of Ad26.COV2.S vaccination and SARS-CoV-2 variants (dated by TCRdb to the early 2020s). Notes on the research overall: Donors in the vaccine arm were drawn from COV1001, a phase I-IIa trial of Ad26.COV2.S in healthy adults that was multicentre, randomized, double-blind and placebo-controlled. Ad26.COV2.S was administered intramuscularly at 5 x 10^10 or 1 x 10^11 viral particles, either as a single shot or as two shots given 56 days apart. TCRbeta repertoire sequencing was used to assess the specificity and breadth of SARS-CoV-2-reactive T cell receptors after Ad26.COV2.S vaccination. A total of around 32 samples were included in the TCR-sequenced set, comprising about 20 Ad26.COV2.S vaccine recipients, 5 placebo recipients and 8 SARS-CoV-2 convalescent individuals. Participants in the trial were split at random into five groups of five each, receiving low-dose or high-dose Ad26.COV2.S once or twice, or else placebo on both occasions. Investigators remained blinded to trial group allocation during experiments and outcome assessment.

The CDR3 covers 15 residues, taking in both the cysteine and the phenylalanine. The DNA shown is the 45-base CDR3, in frame from base 1. CDR1 and CDR2, per the germline V gene (reference sequence), are MNHEY and SMNVEV. Overall study results and their limits: It was noted by the authors that total T cell responses may have been underestimated by the TCR breadth and depth analyses. Higher spike-specific TCR breadth was observed in Ad26.COV2.S recipients than in placebo recipients (P = 0.0014). Substantial breadth of spike-specific CD8+ and CD4+ T cell responses was reported after vaccination. Comparable non-spike TCR breadth was observed between vaccine and placebo recipients, consistent with only spike being contained in the vaccine. Comparing responses between vaccine doses or regimens was not something the study was powered to do.

The chain uses TRBV27 and TRBJ1-1; the D gene cannot be named for sure. The TCR was taken from a person aged 18 to 59 who received the Ad26.COV2.S COVID-19 vaccine or a placebo. The material sequenced was peripheral blood, taken in a trial of Ad26.COV2.S vaccine versus placebo. The encoded CDR3 is CASRLSETMNTEAFF. The sequenced DNA is TGTGCCAGCAGGTTATCAGAAACCATGAACACTGAAGCTTTCTTT.